A single T cell receptor (beta chain) is shown here with its context. Its antigen is unknown. This specimen belongs to a study of PD-1 blockade in classical Hodgkin lymphoma. Study results and caveats: CD4+ TCR diversity climbed significantly by C4D1, unlike CD8+ TCR diversity. Initiation of nivolumab under 1 year after ASCT led to exclusion of patients. Complete responders' baseline diversity resembled that of newly diagnosed patients.

Profiled with immunoSEQ multiplex PCR; TCRdb holds only in-frame clones, not every one. The data contain some 10,000 clones, roughly 82% of them singletons. The CDR3 length is 14 residues. V was clipped by 3 bases and J by 4 bases; unmatched bases: 2. CDR1 is SGDLS and CDR2 is YYNGEE in the germline V gene. Sample time point: cycle 4 day 1 (C4D1), after more than five weeks of nivolumab. All patients experienced relapse after autologous stem cell transplantation, and brentuximab vedotin exposure was variable. This material consisted of peripheral blood mononuclear cells (PBMCs), taken before the fourth cycle of nivolumab. The source is a human donor with classical Hodgkin lymphoma. The chain is built from TRBV9 and TRBJ2-3, with 10 positions matching TRBD2. CDR3 nucleotide sequence: TGTGCCAGCAGCGCTGGACTAGCGGCAGATACGCAGTATTTT. Translating it yields CASSAGLAADTQYF.